Listed below are T cell receptor beta chains from one sample, sequenced in a study of vaccination and CD4 T cells after COVID-19. TCRdb reprocessed the PCR reads via MiXCR and lists one record per CDR3 protein. The data show 13,000 to 15,000 distinct CDR3 sequences, about 67% seen once. These receptors' antigens are unknown. The sample consisted of CD4+ T cells from blood, cultured in vitro. The receptors originated from a human donor who had recovered from COVID-19. Each CDR3 is given with its conserved first and last residue. D genes are given only for firm matches. Clone size, where shown, is once, few, many, or a class for clones that have expanded.

d_gene	abundance	v_gene	j_gene	CDR3aa	CDR3nt
.	.	TRBV19	TRBJ1-5	CASSINRQIDQPQHF	TGTGCCAGTAGTATAAATCGGCAGATCGATCAGCCCCAGCATTTT
.	.	TRBV20-1	TRBJ1-2	CSASPRDGANYGYTF	TGCAGTGCTTCTCCCCGGGACGGAGCTAACTATGGCTACACCTTC
.	.	TRBV7-2	TRBJ1-2	CASSPLTSRSFNYGYTF	TGTGCCAGCAGCCCATTGACGAGCAGGTCGTTTAACTATGGCTACACCTTC
.	.	TRBV7-2	TRBJ2-7	CASRAGLPGGEQYF	TGTGCCAGCCGAGCGGGGCTGCCAGGGGGCGAGCAGTACTTC
TRBD1	.	TRBV12-3/TRBV12-4	TRBJ1-3	CASSLTGDGNTIYF	TGTGCCAGCAGTTTAACAGGGGACGGAAACACCATATATTTT
TRBD1	.	TRBV6-1	TRBJ1-5	CASHRDRDQPQHF	TGTGCCAGCCACCGGGACAGGGATCAGCCCCAGCATTTT
.	.	TRBV5-4	TRBJ1-2	CASSLDQTYGYTF	TGTGCCAGCAGCTTGGATCAGACCTATGGCTACACCTTC
TRBD1	.	TRBV7-2	TRBJ2-2	CASSIRQGAATGELFF	TGTGCCAGCAGCATACGACAGGGGGCTGCCACCGGGGAGCTGTTTTTT
.	once	TRBV10-3	TRBJ1-6	CAVTQGEDSPLHF	TGTGCCGTCACCCAGGGTGAAGATTCACCCCTCCACTTT
.	.	TRBV10-1	TRBJ2-7	CASSEAVAGGSYEQYF	TGCGCCAGCAGTGAGGCAGTAGCAGGAGGTTCCTACGAGCAGTACTTC
.	few	TRBV6-1	TRBJ2-2	CASHRVYGELFF	TGTGCCAGTCACAGGGTATACGGGGAGCTGTTTTTT
.	.	TRBV27	TRBJ1-4	CASSLRGGIEKLFF	TGTGCCAGCAGTTTGAGGGGGGGGATTGAAAAACTGTTTTTT
TRBD1	.	TRBV6-2/TRBV6-3	TRBJ1-5	CASRDRDRGSNQPQHF	TGTGCCAGCAGAGACCGGGACAGGGGTAGCAATCAGCCCCAGCATTTT
TRBD2	.	TRBV20-1	TRBJ2-2	CSGLAGPTGELLF	TGCAGTGGACTAGCGGGACCCACCGGGGAGCTGCTTTTT
.	.	TRBV11-3	TRBJ2-3	CASSFREADTQYF	TGTGCCAGCAGCTTTAGGGAGGCTGATACGCAGTATTTT
TRBD2	.	TRBV11-2	TRBJ2-1	CASSSGLAVYNEQFF	TGTGCCAGCAGCTCGGGACTAGCGGTCTACAATGAGCAGTTCTTC
.	.	TRBV30	TRBJ2-3	CAWSVTHTDTQYF	TGTGCCTGGAGTGTGACACACACAGATACGCAGTATTTT
.	once	TRBV11-1	TRBJ2-1	CASSLGRDNEQFF	TGTGCCAGCAGCTTGGGCAGGGACAATGAGCAGTTCTTC
.	.	TRBV29-1	TRBJ1-2	CSAELLEYGYTF	TGCAGCGCTGAACTACTCGAATATGGCTACACCTTC
.	.	TRBV24-1	TRBJ2-3	CATSDFGGGTDTQYF	TGTGCCACCAGTGATTTTGGAGGGGGCACAGATACGCAGTATTTT
TRBD2	.	TRBV7-9	TRBJ2-1	CASSLGGSSWNEQFF	TGTGCCAGCAGCTTGGGGGGGAGTTCGTGGAATGAGCAGTTCTTC
.	few	TRBV6-5	TRBJ1-5	CASSSAQGDQPQHF	TGTGCCAGCAGTTCCGCACAGGGTGATCAGCCCCAGCATTTT
TRBD1	few	TRBV7-2	TRBJ2-7	CASNYRDRGREQYF	TGTGCCAGCAACTATCGGGACAGGGGACGCGAGCAGTACTTC
.	.	TRBV5-4	TRBJ2-3	CASSFGGTSTDTQYF	TGTGCCAGCAGCTTTGGCGGAACGAGCACAGATACGCAGTATTTT
TRBD1	.	TRBV6-2/TRBV6-3	TRBJ1-2	CASSRPGGPSSKGYTF	TGTGCCAGCAGCCGCCCAGGGGGCCCTTCCTCTAAGGGCTACACCTTC
TRBD1	few	TRBV20-1	TRBJ1-3	CSARQGTALIGHF	TGCAGTGCAAGACAGGGGACGGCCCTCATCGGGCATTTT
.	few	TRBV20-1	TRBJ1-6	CSARNGQLPNSPLHF	TGCAGTGCTAGAAACGGACAGCTCCCGAATTCACCCCTCCACTTT
.	few	TRBV24-1	TRBJ2-5	CATSDPHRTYEETQYF	TGTGCCACCAGTGACCCCCACCGGACGTATGAAGAGACCCAGTACTTC
.	few	TRBV19	TRBJ1-5	CASSPQQGTNQPQHF	TGTGCCAGTAGTCCACAACAGGGTACCAATCAGCCCCAGCATTTT
.	.	TRBV20-1	TRBJ2-1	CSARKGSPYNEQFF	TGCAGTGCTAGAAAGGGTTCCCCCTACAATGAGCAGTTCTTC
.	.	TRBV20-1	TRBJ1-5	CSARVPGLIQPQHF	TGCAGTGCACGGGTCCCTGGGTTAATTCAGCCCCAGCATTTT
.	.	TRBV28	TRBJ2-2	CASLPGYNTGELFF	TGTGCCAGCCTCCCGGGTTATAACACCGGGGAGCTGTTTTTT
.	.	TRBV20-1	TRBJ2-1	CSARPKAGLAHNEQFF	TGCAGTGCTAGACCCAAGGCCGGACTGGCCCACAATGAGCAGTTCTTC
.	medium-sized	TRBV29-1	TRBJ1-2	CSVHRNYGYTF	TGCAGCGTTCACAGGAACTATGGCTACACCTTC
TRBD1	.	TRBV15	TRBJ1-5	CATSMWTGGGQPQHF	TGTGCCACCAGCATGTGGACAGGGGGAGGGCAGCCCCAGCATTTT
TRBD2	.	TRBV28	TRBJ2-3	CASRWTSGATDTQYF	TGTGCCAGCAGGTGGACTAGCGGGGCCACAGATACGCAGTATTTT
.	few	TRBV12-3/TRBV12-4	TRBJ2-3	CASSFQGPDTQYF	TGTGCCAGCAGTTTTCAGGGGCCAGATACGCAGTATTTT
TRBD1	.	TRBV5-1	TRBJ1-1	CASSLGQGLEDTEAFF	TGCGCCAGCAGCTTGGGACAGGGACTGGAGGACACTGAAGCTTTCTTT
TRBD1	.	TRBV19	TRBJ2-3	CASKPGQGSSDTQYF	TGTGCCAGTAAACCGGGACAGGGATCCTCAGATACGCAGTATTTT
.	.	TRBV29-1	TRBJ1-2	CSVALGQDYGYTF	TGCAGCGTTGCTTTAGGGCAGGACTATGGCTACACCTTC
TRBD1	.	TRBV20-1	TRBJ2-7	CSARDHHRGLYEQYF	TGCAGTGCTAGAGATCATCATAGGGGGCTTTACGAGCAGTACTTC
.	once	TRBV7-2	TRBJ2-2	CASTPGPSVRELFF	TGTGCCAGCACCCCGGGACCATCGGTTCGGGAGCTGTTTTTT
TRBD1	.	TRBV6-1	TRBJ2-7	CASHSGQGVHEQYF	TGTGCCAGCCACTCCGGACAGGGGGTCCACGAGCAGTACTTC
.	.	TRBV7-3	TRBJ2-2	CASRRQETGELFF	TGTGCCAGCAGGCGACAGGAGACCGGGGAGCTGTTTTTT